This T cell receptor (beta chain) is from a study of blood T cell repertoires in COVID-19. Turning to the study itself: The study drew acute and convalescent COVID-19 samples from the United States, Italy and Spain. T cells, B-cell-depleted T cells, or PBMCs provided the cDNA or gDNA that served as material.

The ends lost 6 bases at V and 8 bases at J; junction bases unmatched: 16. Germline values: CDR1 SEHNR, CDR2 FQNEAQ (reference sequence). The CDR3 is made up of 16 amino acids. Under the authors' procedure: Reference gene primer amplification yielded estimated nucleated cell counts. Assay: immunoSEQ multiplex PCR; the TCRdb copy retains only in-frame clones and omits some. V and J calls and clone size are as listed in that table; D and trimming were resolved from the DNA. The sample has roughly 80,000 clones, 65% to 85% seen once. The V gene is TRBV7-9, the J gene TRBJ1-2, with 9 nucleotides matching TRBD1. Input material: peripheral blood. The sequence was collected from a man aged 55-75 years with active or convalescent COVID-19. CDR3 region: CASRTERQGGMGGYTF. As DNA, the CDR3 is TGTGCCAGCAGGACAGAGAGACAGGGGGGAATGGGCGGCTACACCTTC. Full variable domain (rest looked up from reference TRBV7-9 and TRBJ1-2): DTGVSQNPRHKITKRGQNVTFRCDPISEHNRLYWYRQTLGQGPEFLTYFQNEAQLEKSRLLSDRFSAERPKGSFSTLEIQRTEQGDSAMYLCASRTERQGGMGGYTFGSGTRLTVV.